The 11 T cell receptor beta chains below all came from one sample that was sequenced in a study of T cells in Graves' hyperthyroidism and ophthalmopathy. RNA transcripts provided the source from which TCR beta CDR3 regions were amplified. First-round RT-PCR targeting the TCR CDR3 was performed with the HTBI primer set. MiXCR, run by TCRdb on the multiplex PCR reads, gives a single entry per CDR3 protein. The data show about 380,000 distinct CDR3 sequences, with roughly 20% seen just once and over 35% held by the top ten. Sample: blood. Receptors originate from a man between 18 and 29 years old with Graves' ophthalmopathy.

This clonotype was counted a few times. The J gene is TRBJ1-4, the V gene TRBV7-9; D is possibly TRBD1 (5 bases). The germline gives CDR1 SEHNR, CDR2 FQNEAQ (reference sequence). V shed 5 bases and J shed 3 bases, with 13 bases lying between them. The CDR3 is 15 amino acids. CDR3 nucleotides: TGTGCCAGCAGCCAACAGGAGATGGCTAATGAAAAACTGTTTTTT. Translation gives CASSQQEMANEKLFF.

This chain joins TRBV5-5 and TRBJ2-5; D unresolved. Germline V lookup: CDR1 SGHKS, CDR2 YYEKEE (reference sequence). The CDR3 spans 14 residues. Trimming left V 3 bases short and J 1 base short, with 10 bases between. CDR3 sequence: CASSSLTVQETQYF. Written as DNA, the CDR3 is TGTGCCAGCAGCTCACTGACTGTCCAAGAGACCCAGTACTTC.

This clonotype was counted a single time. The chain employs TRBV28 and TRBJ2-7; tentative D call: TRBD2 (5 bases). V lost 2 bases and J 4 bases, leaving 15 bases between the germline ends. Germline assignment: CDR1 MDHEN and CDR2 SYDVKM. This CDR3 is 15 amino acids long. CDR3 bases: TGTGCCAGCAGTTTACCCGCGAGGGTGGAGTACGAGCAGTACTTC. Translating gives CASSLPARVEYEQYF.

Many counts were recorded for this clonotype. V usage is TRBV5-8 and J usage is TRBJ2-5, with D perhaps TRBD1 or TRBD2 (6 bases each). The V gene's germline CDR1 is SGHTS and CDR2 YDEGEE. Trimming left V 6 bases short and J 1 base short, with 13 bases between. CDR3 size: 14 residues. CDR3 region: CASTVWGAQETQYF. DNA for the CDR3: TGTGCCAGCACAGTATGGGGGGCCCAAGAGACCCAGTACTTC.

In the case of this clonotype: A much larger clone is a single base away; this may be a read error. The gene calls are TRBV6-2 or TRBV6-3 and TRBJ1-1; TRBD1 aligns across 8 bases. This CDR3 has 14 amino acids. The V gene's germline CDR1 is MNHEY and CDR2 SVGEGT. The CDR3 region has the DNA TGTGCCAGCATTTGGGACAGGCCGAACACTGAAGCTTCCTTT. Its protein product is CASIWDRPNTEASF.

In regard to this clonotype: This may be a read error, as it is one base from a much larger clone. V gene TRBV12-3 or TRBV12-4 combines with J gene TRBJ2-1; D gene unclear. There are 11 residues in the CDR3. The CDR3 bases are TGTGCCAGCAGTTTATCGCATGAGCGGTTCTTC. It translates to CASSLSHERFF.

This chain joins TRBV10-3 and TRBJ1-1; D uncertain. This CDR3 has 13 amino acids. Germline V CDR1 and CDR2: ENHRY, SYGVKD. V gave up 2 bases and J gave up 1 base, with 5 bases separating them. CDR3 protein: CAISEMENTEAFF. The CDR3 nucleotides are TGTGCCATCAGTGAGATGGAGAACACTGAAGCTTTCTTT.

This clonotype appeared many times. The CDR3 here is CASSVGQSYEQYF. Here the CDR3 DNA reads TGCGCCAGCAGCGTAGGACAGTCCTACGAGCAGTACTTC. The chain couples TRBV5-1 to TRBJ2-7; a weak D match, TRBD1 (6 bases). CDR1 SGHRS and CDR2 YFSETQ come from the germline V gene. Trimming left V 4 bases short and J 1 base short, with 9 bases between. The CDR3 has 13 amino acids.

This clonotype has at least ten counts. The CDR3 DNA follows: TGTGCCAGCAGCCTTACCGGGACAGGGGGAGAAAAACTGTTTTTT. This gives the protein CASSLTGTGGEKLFF. This chain links TRBV12-3 or TRBV12-4 with TRBJ1-4, with TRBD1 matching over 11 bases. After removal of 6 bases from V and 8 bases from J, the junction contained 8 bases not matched to a gene. The CDR3 loop spans 15 amino acids.

This clonotype was counted a few times. The rearrangement joins TRBV5-1 to TRBJ2-7; D is unresolved. The V and J ends lost 5 bases and 1 base respectively, with 13 bases between them. CDR3 length: 14 amino acids. Germline values: CDR1 SGHRS, CDR2 YFSETQ. The CDR3 reads CASRFTVNSYEQYF. CDR3 in DNA: TGCGCCAGCAGGTTCACGGTGAATTCCTACGAGCAGTACTTC. Full variable domain (rest looked up from reference TRBV5-1 and TRBJ2-7): KAGVTQTPRYLIKTRGQQVTLSCSPISGHRSVSWYQQTPGQGLQFLFEYFSETQRNKGNFPGRFSGRQFSNSRSEMNVSTLELGDSALYLCASRFTVNSYEQYFGPGTRLTVT.

The J gene is TRBJ1-1, the V gene TRBV7-3, with 8 bases that match TRBD1. The CDR3 covers 13 residues. The V and J ends lost 4 bases and 4 bases, in that order; junction bases with no gene match: 2. Germline CDR1 reads SGHTA; CDR2 reads FQGTGA. CDR3 in amino acids: CASSSGGVTEAFF. The CDR3 bases are TGTGCCAGCAGCTCAGGGGGCGTCACTGAAGCTTTCTTT.